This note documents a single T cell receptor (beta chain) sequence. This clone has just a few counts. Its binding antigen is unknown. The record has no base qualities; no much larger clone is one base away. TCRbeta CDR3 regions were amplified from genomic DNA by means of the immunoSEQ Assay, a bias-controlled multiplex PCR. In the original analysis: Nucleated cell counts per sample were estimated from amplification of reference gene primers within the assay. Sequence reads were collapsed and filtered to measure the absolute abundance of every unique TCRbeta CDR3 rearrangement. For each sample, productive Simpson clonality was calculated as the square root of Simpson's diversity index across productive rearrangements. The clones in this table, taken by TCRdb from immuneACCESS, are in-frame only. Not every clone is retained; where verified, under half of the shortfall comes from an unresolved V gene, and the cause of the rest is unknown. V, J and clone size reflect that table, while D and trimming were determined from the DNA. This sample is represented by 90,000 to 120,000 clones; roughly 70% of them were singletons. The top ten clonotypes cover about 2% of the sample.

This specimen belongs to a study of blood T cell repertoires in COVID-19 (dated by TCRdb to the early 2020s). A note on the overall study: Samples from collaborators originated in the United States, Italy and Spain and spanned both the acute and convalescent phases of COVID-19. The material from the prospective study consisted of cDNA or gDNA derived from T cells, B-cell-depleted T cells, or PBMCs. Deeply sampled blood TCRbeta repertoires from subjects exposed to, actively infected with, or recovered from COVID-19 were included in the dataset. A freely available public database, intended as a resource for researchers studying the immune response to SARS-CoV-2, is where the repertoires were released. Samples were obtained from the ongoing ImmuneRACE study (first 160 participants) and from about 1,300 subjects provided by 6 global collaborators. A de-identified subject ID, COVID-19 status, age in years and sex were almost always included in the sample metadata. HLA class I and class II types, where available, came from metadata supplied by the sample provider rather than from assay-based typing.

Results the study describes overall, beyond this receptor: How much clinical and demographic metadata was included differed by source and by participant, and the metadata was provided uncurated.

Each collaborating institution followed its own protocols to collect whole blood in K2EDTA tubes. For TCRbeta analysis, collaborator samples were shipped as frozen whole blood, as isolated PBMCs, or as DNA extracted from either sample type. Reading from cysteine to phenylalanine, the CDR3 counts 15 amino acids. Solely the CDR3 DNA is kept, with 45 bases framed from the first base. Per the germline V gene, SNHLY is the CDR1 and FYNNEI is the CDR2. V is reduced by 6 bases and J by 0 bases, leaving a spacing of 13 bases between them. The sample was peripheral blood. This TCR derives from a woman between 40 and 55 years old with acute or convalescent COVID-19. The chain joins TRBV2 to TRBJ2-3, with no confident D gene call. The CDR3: CASSPTLASTDTQYF. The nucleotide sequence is TGTGCCAGCAGCCCGACACTCGCTAGCACAGATACGCAGTATTTT.